This TCR beta chain was documented in a study of blood T cell repertoires in COVID-19. V lost 0 bases to trimming and J lost 1 base; unmatched junction nucleotides: 6. The V gene's germline CDR1 is MNHEY and CDR2 SMNVEV (reference sequence). The CDR3 length is 17 residues. TCRdb's copy holds only in-frame clones and misses some; the assay was immunoSEQ multiplex PCR. Altogether approximately 280,000 clones are present, around 90% being singletons, with the ten largest covering around 5.8%. The receptor was derived from a middle-aged woman who had recovered from COVID-19. Sequenced input: PBMCs or T cells enriched from blood (not recorded which). The chain joins TRBV27 to TRBJ1-1; 9 bases match TRBD1. DNA of the CDR3: TGTGCCAGCAGTTTATCAACAGGGGGCGGATGGAACACTGAAGCTTTCTTT. As protein: CASSLSTGGGWNTEAFF.